This T cell receptor (beta chain) appears in the sequencing data of a study of T cell clonality in common variable immunodeficiency. Heparinized whole blood, 5 to 8 ml, came from each donor. Study-level points and caveats: Reportedly, TCR beta sequences from common variable immunodeficiency showed fewer deletions and N-nucleotide insertions. Shared TCRbeta clones were fewer between CVID subjects than controls.

This clone was recorded at least ten times. The target antigen is unknown. The read stops 3 residues short of the end of the CDR3; the missing end is completed from the germline J gene. V lost 4 bases and J 2 bases, leaving 12 bases between the germline ends. Germline values: CDR1 LNHDA, CDR2 SQIVND (reference sequence). The CDR3 runs to 14 residues. The data were produced by immunoSEQ multiplex PCR, yet TCRdb's version contains in-frame clones alone and is incomplete. The data show approximately 81,000 clones, none appearing only once, with around 0.87% held by the ten largest. This sequence joins TRBV19 and TRBJ2-7, with a weak D call TRBD1 (5 bases). The sequencing sample was made of peripheral blood mononuclear cells. The TCR sequence derives from a person between 18 and 70 years old in good health. The covered CDR3 bases are TGTGCCAGTAGTAATCAGGGTAGAGCCTACGAG. Translation gives CASSNQGRAYE. In full, the CDR3 is CASSNQGRAYEQYF.